The 5 T cell receptor beta chains given below trace back to one sample, sequenced in a study of T cell responses to AZD1222 COVID-19 vaccine. The assay was immunoSEQ multiplex PCR, and TCRdb's table has in-frame clones only and misses some. In the table there are around 88,000 clones, roughly 88% of which are singletons. Sequences were derived from peripheral blood, sampled on day 0 of MenACWY control vaccination. All receptors come from an adult in good health.

The gene calls are TRBV5-4 and TRBJ2-5; TRBD1 or TRBD2 may be the D gene (6 bases each). The germline CDR1 and CDR2 sequences are SGHNT and YYREEE (reference sequence). V lost 0 bases to trimming and J lost 5 bases, with 14 bases between them. This CDR3 contains 15 residues. CDR3 region: CASSLDGGPDETQYF. CDR3 nucleotide sequence: TGTGCCAGCAGCTTGGATGGGGGGCCTGATGAGACCCAGTACTTC.

This sequence joins TRBV5-1 and TRBJ2-7, with 7 bases matching TRBD1. Per the germline V gene, CDR1 is SGHRS and CDR2 is YFSETQ. The trim removed 3 bases at V and 2 bases at J, leaving 2 bases unmatched. The CDR3 sequence is 13 residues long. The CDR3, as DNA: TGCGCCAGCAGCTATGACAGGGCCTACGAGCAGTACTTC. Amino acids: CASSYDRAYEQYF.

V gene TRBV7-2 combines with J gene TRBJ1-5; unclear D gene. This CDR3 spans 13 amino acids. Germline CDR1 and CDR2: SGHTA and FQGNSA. Trimming left V 1 base short and J 7 bases short, with 8 bases between. CDR3 in amino acids: CASSLEFSQPQHF. The DNA for the CDR3 is TGTGCCAGCAGCTTAGAGTTCTCCCAGCCCCAGCATTTT.

This clone was counted between two and nine times. The J gene is TRBJ1-5, the V gene TRBV4-1; 8 bases match TRBD1. The germline V gene has CDR1 MGHRA and CDR2 YSYEKL. Trimming removed 3 bases from V and 5 bases from J; junction bases left unmatched: 6. This CDR3 has 15 residues. The CDR3 DNA is TGCGCCAGCAGCCATGGACAGGGAAACGATCAGCCCCAGCATTTT. Translated, it gives CASSHGQGNDQPQHF.

The J gene is TRBJ2-3, the V gene TRBV5-6, with unresolved D. V shed 5 bases and J shed 4 bases, with 20 bases lying between them. Germline-derived CDR1 and CDR2 are SGHDT and YYEEEE. The CDR3 consists of 16 residues. The CDR3 nucleotides are TGTGCCAGCAGAGCATCGCCGGGTTTAGGAGCAGATACGCAGTATTTT. As protein: CASRASPGLGADTQYF.